There are a few counts of the clone carrying this T cell receptor (beta chain). The germline gives CDR1 DFQATT, CDR2 SNEGSKA (reference sequence). V lost 5 bases, J lost 4 bases, and 17 bases stayed unmatched. The CDR3 runs 17 residues. This sample is drawn from a study of low-dose radiotherapy and immunotherapy resistance in tumors. With TRAV- and TRBV-specific primers, first-strand cDNA was made, covering the alpha and beta chains. It was with a constant-region primer and a V-primer adapter that TCRs were amplified over approximately 18 PCR cycles. One entry per CDR3 protein results from TCRdb running MiXCR on the reads. This table holds more than 9,500 distinct CDR3 sequences, roughly 42% found once.

This sequence was found in a human donor with advanced metastatic prostate, ovarian, gallbladder or colorectal cancer (not recorded which). This table probably holds off-target reads from a library built for another chain. The chain couples TRBV20-1 to TRBJ2-7, with 10 nucleotides matching TRBD1. The CDR3 loop reads CSASGTGVPDGFYEQYF. As DNA, the CDR3 is TGCAGTGCTTCCGGGACAGGGGTTCCAGATGGGTTTTACGAGCAGTACTTC.